This T cell receptor beta chain was captured by sequencing in a study of blood T cell repertoires in COVID-19. Overall study context: The samples span acute and convalescent COVID-19 from the United States, Italy and Spain. The analysed material was cDNA or gDNA that came from T cells, B-cell-depleted T cells, or PBMCs.

Germline lookup yields CDR1 LGHDT and CDR2 YNNKEL (reference sequence). This CDR3 contains 17 residues. Trimming took 2 bases from V and 2 from J; bases not matched to a gene: 11. Patients in Seattle were enrolled during active infection, then followed longitudinally. Original processing notes: Amplification from reference gene primers served as the basis for estimated nucleated cell counts. Libraries were prepared by immunoSEQ multiplex PCR; TCRdb keeps only in-frame clonotypes and omits some of them. The V and J calls and clone size come from that table; D and trimming were worked out from the DNA. This sample carries some 330,000 clones, roughly 86% of them seen once, and the ten largest clones take less than 2%.

The gene calls are TRBV3-1 (or the pseudogene TRBV3-2) and TRBJ2-5; 7 nucleotides agree with TRBD2. This receptor was taken from a woman in her twenties or thirties with COVID-19, enrolled during active disease. The sample consisted of peripheral blood. The CDR3: CASSQTPGSGVQETQYF. Here the CDR3 DNA reads TGTGCCAGCAGCCAAACCCCGGGAAGCGGGGTTCAAGAGACCCAGTACTTC.